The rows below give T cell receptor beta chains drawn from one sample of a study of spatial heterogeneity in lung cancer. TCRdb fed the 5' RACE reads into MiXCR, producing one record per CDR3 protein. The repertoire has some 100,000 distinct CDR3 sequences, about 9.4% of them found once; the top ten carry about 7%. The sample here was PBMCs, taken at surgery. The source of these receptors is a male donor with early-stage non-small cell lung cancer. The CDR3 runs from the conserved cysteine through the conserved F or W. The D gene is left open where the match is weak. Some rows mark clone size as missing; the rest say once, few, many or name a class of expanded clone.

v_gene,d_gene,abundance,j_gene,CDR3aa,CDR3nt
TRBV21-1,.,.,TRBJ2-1,CASSREWDRGGTYNEQFF,TGTGCCAGCAGCCGCGAGTGGGACAGGGGGGGAACCTACAATGAGCAGTTCTTC
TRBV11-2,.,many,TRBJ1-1,CASSFFGGRNTEAFF,TGTGCCAGCAGCTTTTTTGGGGGAAGGAACACTGAAGCTTTCTTT
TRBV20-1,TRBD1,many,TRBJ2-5,CSARPRDRGRETQYF,TGCAGTGCTAGGCCCCGGGACAGGGGGCGAGAGACCCAGTACTTC
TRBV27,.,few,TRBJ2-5,CASSSGGLETQYF,TGTGCCAGCAGTTCCGGGGGTCTTGAGACCCAGTACTTC
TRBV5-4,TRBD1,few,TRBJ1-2,CASSAGQGALYGYTF,TGTGCCAGCAGCGCGGGACAGGGGGCCCTCTATGGCTACACCTTC
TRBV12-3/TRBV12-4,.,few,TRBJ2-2,CASSFWRNTGELFF,TGTGCCAGCAGTTTTTGGCGAAACACCGGGGAGCTGTTTTTT
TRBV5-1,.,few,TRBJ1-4,CASSGEGGRGEKLFF,TGCGCCAGCAGCGGGGAGGGAGGGCGCGGTGAAAAACTGTTTTTT
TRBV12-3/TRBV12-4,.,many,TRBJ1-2,CASSLGELYGYTF,TGTGCCAGCAGTTTAGGGGAGTTGTATGGCTACACCTTC
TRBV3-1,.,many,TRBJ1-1,CASSPQGRLNTEAFF,TGTGCCAGCAGCCCGCAGGGACGCCTGAACACTGAAGCTTTCTTT
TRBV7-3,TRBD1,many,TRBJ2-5,CASSLATGGEETQYF,TGTGCCAGCAGCCTAGCGACAGGGGGCGAGGAGACCCAGTACTTC
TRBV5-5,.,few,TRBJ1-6,CASTLGGWNSPLHF,TGTGCCAGCACCCTCGGGGGATGGAATTCACCCCTCCACTTT
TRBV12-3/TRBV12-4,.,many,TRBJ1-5,CASSFRRDTSNQPQHF,TGTGCCAGCAGTTTTCGGCGGGACACTAGCAATCAGCCCCAGCATTTT
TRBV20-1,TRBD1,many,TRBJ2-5,CSARERTGGRRTQYF,TGCAGTGCTAGAGAAAGGACAGGGGGCCGGAGGACCCAGTACTTC
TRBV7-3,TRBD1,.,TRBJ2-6,CASSLAPGGRGSGANVLTF,TGTGCCAGCAGCTTAGCCCCAGGGGGCCGGGGCTCTGGGGCCAACGTCCTGACTTTC
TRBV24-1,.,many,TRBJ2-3,CATSEGALGGTDTQYF,TGTGCCACCAGTGAAGGAGCTCTCGGGGGCACAGATACGCAGTATTTT
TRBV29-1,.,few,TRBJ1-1,CSVGQATEAFF,TGCAGCGTTGGACAGGCCACTGAAGCTTTCTTT
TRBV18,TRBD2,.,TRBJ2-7,CASSPPTGRESSYEQYF,TGTGCCAGCTCACCACCGACGGGGCGGGAGTCGTCCTACGAGCAGTACTTC
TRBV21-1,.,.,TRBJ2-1,CASKKSSGRSSSYNEQFF,TGTGCCAGCAAAAAATCTAGCGGGAGGTCGAGCTCCTACAATGAGCAGTTCTTC
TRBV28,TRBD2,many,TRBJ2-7,CASSPALAGILPSEQYF,TGTGCCAGCAGTCCAGCGCTAGCGGGAATACTCCCCTCCGAGCAGTACTTC
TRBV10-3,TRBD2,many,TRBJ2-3,CAISQTSGVTDTQYF,TGTGCCATCAGTCAGACTAGCGGGGTCACAGATACGCAGTATTTT
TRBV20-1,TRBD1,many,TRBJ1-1,CSANWGQYMNTEAFF,TGCAGTGCTAACTGGGGACAGTACATGAACACTGAAGCTTTCTTT
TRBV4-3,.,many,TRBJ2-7,CASSQESGSYEQYF,TGCGCCAGCAGCCAAGAGTCAGGGTCCTACGAGCAGTACTTC
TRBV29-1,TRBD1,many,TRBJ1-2,CSVEDMVLTGNGYTF,TGCAGCGTTGAAGATATGGTGCTGACAGGGAATGGCTACACCTTC
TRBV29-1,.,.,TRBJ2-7,CSVHPGVGGEQYF,TGCAGCGTACATCCAGGAGTCGGTGGGGAGCAGTACTTC
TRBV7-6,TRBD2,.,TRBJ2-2,CASSLGLAGAPTSNTGELFF,TGTGCCAGCAGCTTAGGACTAGCGGGGGCCCCTACCTCGAACACCGGGGAGCTGTTTTTT
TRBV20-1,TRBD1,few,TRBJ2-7,CSATRDRGGDEQYF,TGCAGTGCTACCCGGGACAGGGGAGGCGACGAGCAGTACTTC
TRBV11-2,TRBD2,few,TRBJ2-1,CASSLASGGYNEQFF,TGTGCCAGCAGCTTAGCTAGCGGGGGGTACAATGAGCAGTTCTTC
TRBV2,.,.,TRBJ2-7,CASSVLATLEQYF,TGTGCCAGCAGTGTACTAGCCACTCTCGAGCAGTACTTC
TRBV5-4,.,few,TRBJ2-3,CASSLERVTDTQYF,TGTGCCAGCAGCTTGGAACGGGTCACAGATACGCAGTATTTT
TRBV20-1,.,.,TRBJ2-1,CSANPGPASGEQFF,TGCAGTGCAAATCCGGGACCTGCTTCCGGTGAGCAGTTCTTC
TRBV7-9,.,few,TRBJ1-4,CASSLEQGTEKLFF,TGTGCCAGCAGCTTAGAGCAGGGGACTGAAAAACTGTTTTTT
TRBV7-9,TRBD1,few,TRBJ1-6,CASSPYRGSPLHF,TGTGCCAGCAGCCCGTACAGGGGATCACCCCTCCACTTT
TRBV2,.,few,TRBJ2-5,CATQKSYRETQYF,TGTGCCACCCAGAAGTCATATCGGGAGACCCAGTACTTC
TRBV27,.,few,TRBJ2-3,CASSRRDTDTQYF,TGTGCCAGCAGTCGCAGGGACACAGATACGCAGTATTTT
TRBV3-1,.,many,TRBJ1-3,CASSQGSYSGNTIYF,TGTGCCAGCAGCCAAGGGAGTTACTCTGGAAACACCATATATTTT
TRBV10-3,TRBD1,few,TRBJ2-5,CAIRETGKGETQYF,TGTGCCATCAGGGAGACAGGGAAGGGAGAGACCCAGTACTTC
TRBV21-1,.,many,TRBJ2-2,CATRRTGVAGELFF,TGTGCCACTCGCAGGACAGGGGTGGCCGGGGAGCTGTTTTTT
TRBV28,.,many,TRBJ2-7,CASSLSVTYEQYF,TGTGCCAGCAGTTTGAGCGTAACCTACGAGCAGTACTTC
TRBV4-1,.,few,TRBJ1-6,CASSQETYRESSPLHF,TGCGCCAGCAGCCAAGAGACGTACAGGGAGAGTTCACCCCTCCACTTT
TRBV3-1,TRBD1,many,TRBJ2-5,CASSQGDRGIETQYF,TGTGCCAGCAGCCAGGGGGACAGGGGAATAGAGACCCAGTACTTC
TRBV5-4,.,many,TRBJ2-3,CASSLARGTGSTDTQYF,TGTGCCAGCAGCTTGGCAAGGGGCACAGGATCCACAGATACGCAGTATTTT
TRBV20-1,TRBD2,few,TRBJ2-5,CSARGSGGWQETQYF,TGCAGTGCTAGAGGTAGCGGGGGGTGGCAAGAGACCCAGTACTTC
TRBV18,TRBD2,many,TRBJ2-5,CASSPGGAVETQYF,TGTGCCAGCTCACCGGGAGGGGCGGTGGAGACCCAGTACTTC
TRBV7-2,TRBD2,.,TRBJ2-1,CASSFSGGPYNEQFF,TGTGCCAGCAGCTTTAGCGGGGGACCCTACAATGAGCAGTTCTTC
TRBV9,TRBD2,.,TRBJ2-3,CASTISGASTDTQYF,TGTGCCAGCACCATAAGCGGGGCTAGCACAGATACGCAGTATTTT
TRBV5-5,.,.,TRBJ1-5,CASSLHSNQPQHF,TGTGCCAGCAGCCTCCACAGCAATCAGCCCCAGCATTTT
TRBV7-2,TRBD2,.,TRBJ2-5,CASSPQVRGAGGRETQYF,TGTGCCAGCAGCCCCCAAGTACGGGGAGCGGGGGGCCGAGAGACCCAGTACTTC
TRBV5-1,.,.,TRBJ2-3,CASTVLLGQGTDTQYF,TGCGCCAGCACCGTTCTCCTCGGACAAGGCACAGATACGCAGTATTTT
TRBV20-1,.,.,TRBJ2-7,CSAWDTEQYF,TGCAGTGCCTGGGACACCGAGCAGTACTTC
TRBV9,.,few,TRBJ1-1,CASSVDPLGTEAFF,TGTGCCAGCAGCGTAGATCCCTTAGGGACTGAAGCTTTCTTT
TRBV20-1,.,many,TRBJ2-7,CSAREPGLVSSKQYF,TGCAGTGCTAGGGAACCGGGACTGGTGTCCTCCAAGCAGTACTTC
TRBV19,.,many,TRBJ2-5,CASSIVTQETQYF,TGTGCCAGTAGTATAGTGACTCAAGAGACCCAGTACTTC
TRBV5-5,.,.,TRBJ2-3,CASSLDAVGTDTQYF,TGTGCCAGCAGCTTGGACGCGGTGGGCACAGATACGCAGTATTTT